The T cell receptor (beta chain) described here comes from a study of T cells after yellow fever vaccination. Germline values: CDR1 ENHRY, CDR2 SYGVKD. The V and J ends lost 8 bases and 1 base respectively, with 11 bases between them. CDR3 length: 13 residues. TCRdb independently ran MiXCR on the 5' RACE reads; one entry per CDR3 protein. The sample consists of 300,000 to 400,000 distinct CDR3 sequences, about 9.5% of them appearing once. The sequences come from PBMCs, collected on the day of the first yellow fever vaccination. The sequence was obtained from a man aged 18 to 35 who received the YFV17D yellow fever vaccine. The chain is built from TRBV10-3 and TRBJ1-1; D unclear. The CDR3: CAIGGSRNTEAFF. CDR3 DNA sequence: TGTGCCATCGGTGGCAGTCGGAACACTGAAGCTTTCTTT.